The 9 T cell receptor beta chains below were found in one sample sequenced in a study of post-analysis software for immune sequencing data. Overall study results and limits: Patients had higher frequencies than controls of roughly five TRBV segments, including TRBV5-6, TRBV5-1 and TRBV20-1.

Each TCR beta cDNA library carried unique molecular identifiers. TCRdb re-derived calls from the PCR reads in MiXCR, one entry per CDR3 protein. Of hundreds of thousands of distinct CDR3 sequences listed, 30% are singletons. No cognate antigen is known for these TCRs. The source material was blood. These receptors were obtained from a girl aged 5-17 years with multiple sclerosis.

The chain couples TRBV29-1 to TRBJ2-1; 9 bases line up with TRBD1. The junction had 8 bases not matched to a gene; V was cut back by 7 bases and J by 7 bases. CDR1 is SQVTM, CDR2 ANQGSEA, per germline. This CDR3 has 13 residues. In nucleotides, the CDR3 is TGCAGCGCCGGACAGGGGCAGGGGAATGAGCAGTTCTTC. Encoded protein: CSAGQGQGNEQFF.

The chain couples TRBV4-3 to TRBJ1-2; tentatively, D is TRBD1 (5 bases). Between the trimmed V and J ends, which lost 4 bases and 2 bases, there was a span of 17 bases. CDR3 size: 16 residues. The germline V gene encodes CDR1 LGHNA and CDR2 YSLEER. The CDR3 is CASSLNPGPHNYGYTF. The CDR3, as DNA: TGCGCCAGCAGCCTGAACCCGGGACCCCACAACTATGGCTACACCTTC.

This chain's CDR3 is CASSSREDGLYEQYF. DNA for the CDR3: TGCGCCAGCAGCTCCCGGGAGGATGGGCTGTACGAGCAGTACTTC. V is TRBV5-1 and J is TRBJ2-7; 7 bases are shared with TRBD2. The V gene end was trimmed by 3 bases and the J gene end by 4 bases; junction bases not matched to a gene: 10. Germline CDR1 reads SGHRS; CDR2 reads YFSETQ. The CDR3 spans 15 residues.

This clonotype was counted once. This sequence joins TRBV29-1 and TRBJ1-1; a weak D match, TRBD1 (5 bases). V lost 6 bases, J lost 7 bases, and 18 bases lay in between. There are 13 residues in the CDR3. Germline V gene sequence: CDR1 SQVTM, CDR2 ANQGSEA. The chain's CDR3 is CSVDPRGLGEAFF. CDR3 nucleotides: TGCAGCGTAGACCCGAGGGGACTGGGTGAAGCTTTCTTT.

The chain recombines TRBV5-1 with TRBJ2-1; D assignment may be TRBD1 or TRBD2 (6 bases each). V lost 0 bases, J lost 6 bases, and 13 bases lay in between. This CDR3 has 15 residues. Germline CDR1 reads SGHRS; CDR2 reads YFSETQ. In DNA form, the CDR3 reads TGCGCCAGCAGCTTGGGGGGGGCGGGCAGCAATGAGCAGTTCTTC. Translating gives CASSLGGAGSNEQFF.

This clonotype occurred a few times. The chain couples TRBV5-8 to TRBJ2-1; perhaps TRBD2 as D (7 bases). The CDR3 is made up of 15 amino acids. Trimming removed 5 bases from V and 8 bases from J, with 20 bases in between. CDR1 is SGHTS and CDR2 is YDEGEE in the germline V gene. Here the CDR3 DNA reads TGTGCCAGCAGGTTAACTAGGGGGGGCACGGATGAGCAGTTCTTC. It is translated as CASRLTRGGTDEQFF.

The genes are TRBV20-1 and TRBJ1-5, with D tentatively TRBD1 (6 bases). The V gene's germline CDR1 is DFQATT and CDR2 SNEGSKA (reference sequence). The CDR3 consists of 13 residues. The germline V and J ends were trimmed by 1 base and 5 bases, with 9 bases remaining between them. The CDR3 coding sequence is TGCAGTGCTAGAGCCGAGGGGGATCAGCCCCAGCATTTT. Protein product: CSARAEGDQPQHF.

The chain recombines TRBV12-3 or TRBV12-4 with TRBJ1-2, with TRBD1 as a possible D gene (5 bases). The CDR3 length is 14 residues. Trimming removed 1 base from V and 3 bases from J, with 9 bases in between. The CDR3 region has the DNA TGTGCCAGCAGTTTAGGTACACAGGACTATGGCTACACCTTC. As protein: CASSLGTQDYGYTF.

The chain joins TRBV5-1 to TRBJ1-4, with D unresolved. CDR1 is SGHRS, CDR2 YFSETQ, per germline. This CDR3 spans 14 amino acids. V was pared by 4 bases and J by 8 bases, with 15 bases between. CDR3 in amino acids: CASSIVGQGEKLFF. CDR3 DNA sequence: TGCGCCAGCAGCATTGTTGGGCAAGGGGAAAAACTGTTTTTT.